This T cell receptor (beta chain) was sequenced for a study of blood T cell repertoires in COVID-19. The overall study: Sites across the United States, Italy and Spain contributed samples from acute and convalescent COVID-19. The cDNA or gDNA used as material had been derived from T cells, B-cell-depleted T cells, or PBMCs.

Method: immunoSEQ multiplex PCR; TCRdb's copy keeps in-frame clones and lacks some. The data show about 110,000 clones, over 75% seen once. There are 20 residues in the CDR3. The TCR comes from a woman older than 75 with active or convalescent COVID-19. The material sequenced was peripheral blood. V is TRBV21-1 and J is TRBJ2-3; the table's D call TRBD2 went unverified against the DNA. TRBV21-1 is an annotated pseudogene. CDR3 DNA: TGTGCCAGCAGCAAATCGCTATATCCCGGGAGTGGGTCTAGCACAGATACGCAGTATTTT. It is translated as CASSKSLYPGSGSSTDTQYF.